These 10 T cell receptor beta chains share one sample of origin, sequenced in a study of neurological immune-mediated disorders. TCRdb used MiXCR to reprocess the 5' RACE reads, holding one entry per CDR3 protein. This table holds tens of thousands of distinct CDR3 sequences, about 10% found once. Sample time point: longitudinal time-point 1 (baseline). Input material: PBMCs. The receptors stem from a male donor with HTLV-1-associated myelopathy (HAM/TSP).

This clonotype has a count of ten or more. The J gene is TRBJ2-1, the V gene TRBV5-5; D gene ambiguous. Germline V gives CDR1 SGHKS, CDR2 YYEKEE (reference sequence). The V end was cut by 2 bases, the J end by 9 bases, with 6 bases between. The CDR3 is made up of 11 amino acids. CDR3 coding DNA: TGTGCCAGCAGCTTCGGAAGTGAGCAGTTCTTC. Its translation is CASSFGSEQFF.

Many counts were recorded for this clonotype. This chain links TRBV27 with TRBJ2-2; 11 bases are shared with TRBD1. The length of the CDR3 is 15 residues. The V segment lost 6 bases and the J segment 7 bases; nucleotides outside the gene matches: 7. Germline CDR1 is MNHEY and CDR2 is SMNVEV (reference sequence). Here the CDR3 reads CASRRGTGGDGELFF. Written as DNA, the CDR3 is TGTGCCAGCAGGCGTGGGACAGGGGGTGACGGGGAGCTGTTTTTT.

This clonotype appeared many times. The chain links TRBV20-1 to TRBJ1-5; D might be TRBD1 (6 bases). V lost 5 bases, J lost 7 bases, and 15 bases lay in between. Per the germline V gene, CDR1 is DFQATT and CDR2 is SNEGSKA (reference sequence). The CDR3 runs 13 residues. CDR3 DNA sequence: TGCAGTGCTGGGGGGCGGGGCAGACAGCCCCAGCATTTT. Protein: CSAGGRGRQPQHF.

The chain recombines TRBV19 with TRBJ1-1, with TRBD1 as a possible D gene (5 bases). Trimming left V 3 bases short and J 3 bases short, with 20 bases between. This CDR3 is built from 17 residues. From germline, CDR1 is LNHDA and CDR2 SQIVND (reference sequence). The CDR3 loop reads CASSMDLIRGLDTEAFF. In DNA, the CDR3 is TGTGCCAGTAGTATGGACCTTATACGGGGGTTGGACACTGAAGCTTTCTTT.

This clonotype has at least ten counts. The gene calls are TRBV2 and TRBJ1-1, with D perhaps matching TRBD1 (5 bases). This CDR3 region has 14 residues. V was pared by 4 bases and J by 2 bases, with 11 bases between. The germline V gene encodes CDR1 SNHLY and CDR2 FYNNEI. The CDR3 DNA follows: TGTGCCAGCAGTGTTGGGACGGCCAACACTGAAGCTTTCTTT. Its protein is CASSVGTANTEAFF.

This clonotype was counted many times. The CDR3 DNA reads as TGCGCCAGCAGCTTCATGGGTTCGTGGGGGGTCTACAATGAGCAGTTCTTC. Amino acids: CASSFMGSWGVYNEQFF. The chain recombines TRBV5-1 with TRBJ2-1, with a tentative D call TRBD2 (6 bases). Germline lookup yields CDR1 SGHRS and CDR2 YFSETQ. V lost 2 bases and J lost 3, with 18 bases in between. The CDR3 contains 17 residues.

This clonotype appeared a few times. The chain links TRBV24-1 to TRBJ2-1; 10 bases fit TRBD2. V was clipped by 10 bases and J by 2 bases; unmatched bases: 1. This CDR3 has 13 amino acids. Germline lookup yields CDR1 KGHDR and CDR2 SFDVKD. DNA for the CDR3: TGTGCCACTGGACTAGCGGCCTACAATGAGCAGTTCTTC. It codes for CATGLAAYNEQFF.

This clonotype has a count of ten or more. This sequence joins TRBV20-1 and TRBJ1-5, with 9 bases lining up with TRBD1. Germline V gives CDR1 DFQATT, CDR2 SNEGSKA (reference sequence). V shed 6 bases, J shed 5 bases, and the junction held 5 bases outside the gene matches. The CDR3 contains 13 residues. The CDR3 loop is CSATDRGDQPQHF. For the CDR3, the DNA is TGCAGTGCCACGGACAGGGGCGATCAGCCCCAGCATTTT.

This clonotype was seen at least ten times. The rearrangement joins TRBV10-1 to TRBJ1-1; tentative D call: TRBD1 (5 bases). CDR1 and CDR2 (germline): WNHNN, SYGVQD (reference sequence). Between the trimmed V and J ends, which lost 0 bases and 5 bases, there was a span of 10 bases. The CDR3 runs to 14 residues. The CDR3 sequence is CASSESGGGTEAFF. CDR3 DNA sequence: TGCGCCAGCAGTGAGTCTGGGGGAGGGACTGAAGCTTTCTTT.

This clonotype was observed at least ten times. This chain joins TRBV7-2 and TRBJ2-1; no firm D call. The CDR3 covers 16 residues. Germline CDR1 SGHTA, CDR2 FQGNSA. Trimming pared 2 bases from V and 4 bases from J, leaving 15 bases between. The CDR3 region is CASSLSRATIYNEQFF. For the CDR3, the DNA is TGTGCCAGCAGCTTATCAAGGGCTACCATATACAATGAGCAGTTCTTC. The whole variable domain, filled in from reference TRBV7-2 and TRBJ2-1, reads GAGVSQSPSNKVTEKGKDVELRCDPISGHTALYWYRQSLGQGLEFLIYFQGNSAPDKSGLPSDRFSAERTGGSVSTLTIQRTQQEDSAVYLCASSLSRATIYNEQFFGPGTRLTVL.